The rows below give T cell receptor beta chains drawn from one sample of a study of Ad26.COV2.S vaccination and SARS-CoV-2 variants. Repertoires were generated with immunoSEQ multiplex PCR, while TCRdb's copy carries only in-frame clones and drops some. Seen here are hundreds of thousands of clones, about 90% observed once, and the top ten hold approximately 3.4%. The source material was peripheral blood, sampled in a trial of Ad26.COV2.S vaccine versus placebo. These receptors originate from a person aged 18 to 59 who received the Ad26.COV2.S COVID-19 vaccine or a placebo. The CDR3 runs from the conserved cysteine through the conserved F or W. D genes are given only for firm matches. Rows may omit the clone size; those that give it use once, few, many or a size class.

abundance: -
d_gene: -
v_gene: TRBV7-8
j_gene: TRBJ1-3
CDR3aa: CASSLGAGYGNTIYF
CDR3nt: TGTGCCAGCAGCTTAGGTGCGGGATATGGAAACACCATATATTTT

abundance: -
d_gene: -
v_gene: TRBV5-6
j_gene: TRBJ1-1
CDR3aa: CASSLVRFGGMNTEAFF
CDR3nt: TGTGCCAGCAGCTTGGTCAGGTTTGGGGGGATGAACACTGAAGCTTTCTTT

abundance: -
d_gene: TRBD1
v_gene: TRBV2
j_gene: TRBJ2-1
CDR3aa: CASSRDRAGVLNEQFF
CDR3nt: TGTGCCAGCAGTAGGGACAGGGCGGGGGTGTTGAACGAGCAGTTCTTC

abundance: -
d_gene: -
v_gene: TRBV4-1
j_gene: TRBJ2-2
CDR3aa: CASSQEGGELFF
CDR3nt: TGCGCCAGCAGCCAAGAAGGCGGGGAGCTGTTTTTT

abundance: -
d_gene: TRBD1
v_gene: TRBV11-2
j_gene: TRBJ2-3
CDR3aa: CASRLRPGTGVTDTQYF
CDR3nt: TGTGCCAGCAGATTAAGGCCCGGGACAGGGGTCACAGATACGCAGTATTTT

abundance: -
d_gene: TRBD1
v_gene: TRBV4-1
j_gene: TRBJ1-5
CDR3aa: CASSRWTGGVSNQPQHF
CDR3nt: TGCGCCAGCAGCCGGTGGACAGGTGGGGTTAGCAATCAGCCCCAGCATTTT

abundance: once
d_gene: -
v_gene: TRBV2
j_gene: TRBJ2-5
CDR3aa: CASSGSGGREETQYF
CDR3nt: TGTGCCAGCAGTGGAAGCGGTGGGCGAGAAGAGACCCAGTACTTC

abundance: -
d_gene: -
v_gene: TRBV6-1
j_gene: TRBJ2-5
CDR3aa: CASSERGQETQYF
CDR3nt: TGTGCCAGCAGTGAACGGGGACAAGAGACCCAGTACTTC

abundance: -
d_gene: TRBD2
v_gene: TRBV18
j_gene: TRBJ2-1
CDR3aa: CASSLTVSGAVTEQFF
CDR3nt: TGTGCCAGCTCACTCACGGTTAGCGGGGCTGTGACTGAGCAGTTCTTC

abundance: -
d_gene: TRBD2
v_gene: TRBV9
j_gene: TRBJ2-1
CDR3aa: CASSSPLWGTRSSNEQFF
CDR3nt: TGTGCCAGCAGCTCCCCCCTTTGGGGGACTAGGTCCAGTAATGAGCAGTTCTTC